These 11 T cell receptor beta chains came from one sample sequenced in a study of PD-1 blockade in classical Hodgkin lymphoma. Time point defined: cycle 4 day 1 (C4D1), after 5 to 7 weeks of nivolumab. Brentuximab vedotin exposure varied, and every patient relapsed after autologous stem cell transplantation. Here immunoSEQ multiplex PCR was the method, and the copy in TCRdb shows in-frame clones only, minus some. The sample includes roughly 94,000 clones, roughly 91% of them seen just once. The sample was peripheral blood mononuclear cells (PBMCs), taken before the fourth cycle of nivolumab. These receptor sequences come from a human donor with classical Hodgkin lymphoma.

The chain couples TRBV19 to TRBJ1-1; D may be TRBD1 (5 bases). The CDR3 has 14 residues. Germline CDR1 reads LNHDA; CDR2 reads SQIVND (reference sequence). V lost 8 bases to trimming and J lost 3 bases, with 16 bases between them. The CDR3 is CASFIQGKDTEAFF. CDR3 in DNA: TGTGCCAGTTTTATCCAGGGCAAGGACACTGAAGCTTTCTTT. The complete variable domain, with remaining parts taken from reference TRBV19 and TRBJ1-1, reads DGGITQSPKYLFRKEGQNVTLSCEQNLNHDAMYWYRQDPGQGLRLIYYSQIVNDFQKGDIAEGYSVSREKKESFPLTVTSAQKNPTAFYLCASFIQGKDTEAFFGQGTRLTVV.

This chain joins TRBV7-9 and TRBJ2-7; TRBD1 might be the D (6 bases). Trimming pared 3 bases from V and 4 bases from J, leaving 25 bases between. Germline loops: CDR1 SEHNR, CDR2 FQNEAQ (reference sequence). This CDR3 has 18 residues. DNA for the CDR3: TGTGCCAGCAGCTTGGGGTTGCGGCAGGGGATTACGCGTTACGAGCAGTACTTC. This translates into CASSLGLRQGITRYEQYF.

This clone was recorded only once. The rearrangement uses TRBV7-9 and TRBJ2-6, with 9 bases matching TRBD1. The germline CDR1 and CDR2 sequences are SEHNR and FQNEAQ (reference sequence). J gave up 2 bases and V 5 bases, and 13 bases lay outside the gene matches. The CDR3 has 19 residues. CDR3 amino acids: CASSGRSGTGSTGANVLTF. CDR3 nucleotide sequence: TGTGCCAGCAGCGGGCGCTCCGGGACAGGGTCTACTGGGGCCAACGTCCTGACTTTC.

This sequence joins TRBV13 and TRBJ2-1; TRBD1 matches 9 bases. Germline assignment: CDR1 PRHDT and CDR2 FYEKMQ (reference sequence). This CDR3 has 15 amino acids. With V trimmed by 7 bases and J by 4 bases, 8 bases remained unmatched. CDR3 sequence: CASTGQGSDYNEQFF. CDR3 DNA: TGTGCCAGCACTGGACAGGGGAGCGATTACAATGAGCAGTTCTTC.

This clone was seen just once. The chain combines TRBV2 with TRBJ2-7; weak D call: TRBD1 (5 bases). CDR1 SNHLY and CDR2 FYNNEI come from the germline V gene. Trimming left V 8 bases short and J 7 bases short, with 15 bases between. This CDR3 comprises 12 residues. CDR3 nucleotide sequence: TGTGCCAGCCCGAACTGGACAAATGAGCAGTACTTC. Protein: CASPNWTNEQYF.

The V gene is TRBV4-2, the J gene TRBJ2-1, with D unresolved. Trimming shortened V by 0 bases and J by 5 bases, and 8 bases separated the two germline ends. This CDR3 region has 14 residues. The V gene's germline CDR1 is LGHNA and CDR2 YNFKEQ. The CDR3 region is CASSQENSNNEQFF. The DNA for the CDR3 is TGTGCCAGCAGCCAAGAAAACAGTAACAATGAGCAGTTCTTC.

The chain recombines TRBV9 with TRBJ2-7, with a tentative D call TRBD2 (6 bases). CDR3 length equals 14 residues. Germline-derived CDR1 and CDR2 are SGDLS and YYNGEE. V lost 2 bases, J lost 4 bases, and 13 bases lay in between. The CDR3 loop is CASSVRDWDYEQYF. The CDR3 DNA reads TGTGCCAGCAGCGTCCGGGACTGGGATTACGAGCAGTACTTC. Full variable domain (missing parts from reference TRBV9 and TRBJ2-7): DSGVTQTPKHLITATGQRVTLRCSPRSGDLSVYWYQQSLDQGLQFLIQYYNGEERAKGNILERFSAQQFPDLHSELNLSSLELGDSALYFCASSVRDWDYEQYFGPGTRLTVT.

This chain connects TRBV4-2 to TRBJ1-5; TRBD1 matches at 10 bases. Losses at the gene ends were 0 bases for V and 9 bases for J; bases not matched to a gene: 5. The CDR3 loop spans 15 amino acids. The germline CDR1 and CDR2 sequences are LGHNA and YNFKEQ. For the CDR3, the DNA is TGTGCCAGCAGCCAAGAATGGGACAGGGGAAGGCCCCAGCATTTT. This encodes CASSQEWDRGRPQHF.

This clone was seen a few times. The genes are TRBV28 and TRBJ1-2; no definite D call. The CDR3 sequence is 12 residues long. Germline V gene sequence: CDR1 MDHEN, CDR2 SYDVKM. The ends were cut back, 5 bases at V and 7 bases at J, with 11 bases in the middle. CDR3 amino acids: CASSGTLGGYTF. The CDR3 nucleotides are TGTGCCAGCAGTGGAACCCTAGGTGGCTACACCTTC.

The chain carries TRBV18 and TRBJ2-5; 8 nucleotides line up with TRBD1. CDR3 length: 17 amino acids. Germline V CDR1 and CDR2: KGHSH, LQKENI. The junction had 11 bases not matched to a gene; V was cut back by 1 base and J by 4 bases. DNA of the CDR3: TGTGCCAGCTCACCACTTGGGACAGGAGATATCCGAGAGACCCAGTACTTC. Residues: CASSPLGTGDIRETQYF. Complete variable domain (other parts from reference TRBV18 and TRBJ2-5): NAGVMQNPRHLVRRRGQEARLRCSPMKGHSHVYWYRQLPEEGLKFMVYLQKENIIDESGMPKERFSAEFPKEGPSILRIQQVVRGDSAAYFCASSPLGTGDIRETQYFGPGTRLLVL.

This clone was seen once. The chain recombines TRBV7-9 with TRBJ1-3; no reliable D call. The germline CDR1 and CDR2 sequences are SEHNR and FQNEAQ (reference sequence). CDR3 length: 16 residues. The V end was cut by 1 base, the J end by 2 bases, with 12 bases between. CDR3 DNA: TGTGCCAGCAGCTTAGTTACGGCGGGGACTGGAAACACCATATATTTT. This encodes CASSLVTAGTGNTIYF.